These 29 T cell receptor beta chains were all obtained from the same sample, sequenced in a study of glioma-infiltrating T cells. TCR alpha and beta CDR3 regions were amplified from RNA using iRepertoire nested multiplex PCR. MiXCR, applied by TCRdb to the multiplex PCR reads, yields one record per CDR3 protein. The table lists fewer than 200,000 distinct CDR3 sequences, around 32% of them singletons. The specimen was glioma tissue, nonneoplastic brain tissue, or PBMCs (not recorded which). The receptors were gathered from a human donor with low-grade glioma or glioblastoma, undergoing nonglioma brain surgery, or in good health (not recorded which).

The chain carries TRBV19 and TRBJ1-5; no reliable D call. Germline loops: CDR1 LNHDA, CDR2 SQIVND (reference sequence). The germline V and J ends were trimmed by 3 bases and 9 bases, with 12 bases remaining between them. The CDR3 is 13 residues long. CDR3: CASSIPTGMPQHF. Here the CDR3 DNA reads TGTGCCAGTAGTATCCCGACTGGAATGCCCCAGCATTTT.

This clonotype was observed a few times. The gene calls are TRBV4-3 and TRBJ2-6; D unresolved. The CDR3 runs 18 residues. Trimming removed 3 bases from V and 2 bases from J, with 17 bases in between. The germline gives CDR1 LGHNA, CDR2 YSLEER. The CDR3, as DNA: TGCGCCAGCAGCCAGCAGAGCCTACTGACCCCTGGGGCCAACGTCCTGACTTTC. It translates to CASSQQSLLTPGANVLTF.

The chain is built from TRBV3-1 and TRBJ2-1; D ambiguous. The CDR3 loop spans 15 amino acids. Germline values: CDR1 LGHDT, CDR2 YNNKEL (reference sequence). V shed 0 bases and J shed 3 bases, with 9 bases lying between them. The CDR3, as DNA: TGTGCCAGCAGCCAAGACCCTAGTATCTACAATGAGCAGTTCTTC. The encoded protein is CASSQDPSIYNEQFF.

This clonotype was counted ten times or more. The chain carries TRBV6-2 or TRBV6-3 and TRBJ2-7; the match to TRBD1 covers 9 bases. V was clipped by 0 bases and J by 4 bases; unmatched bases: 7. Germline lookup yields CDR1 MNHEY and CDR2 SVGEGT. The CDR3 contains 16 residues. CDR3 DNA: TGTGCCAGCAGTTACTCCGGGACAGGGTTATCATACGAGCAGTACTTC. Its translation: CASSYSGTGLSYEQYF.

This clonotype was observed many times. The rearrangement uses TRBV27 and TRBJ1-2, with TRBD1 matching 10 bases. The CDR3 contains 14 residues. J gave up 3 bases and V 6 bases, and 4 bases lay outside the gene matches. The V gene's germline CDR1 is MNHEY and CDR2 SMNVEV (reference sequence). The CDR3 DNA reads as TGTGCCAGCAGACGAGGGACAGGGGACTATGGCTACACCTTC. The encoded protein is CASRRGTGDYGYTF.

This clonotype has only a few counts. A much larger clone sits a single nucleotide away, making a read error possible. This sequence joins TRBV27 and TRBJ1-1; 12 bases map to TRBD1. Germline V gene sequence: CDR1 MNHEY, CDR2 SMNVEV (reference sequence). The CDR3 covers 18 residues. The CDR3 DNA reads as TGTGCCACCAGTGATCTTAATCCGGGACAGGGGGCGCCCACTGAAGCTTTCTTT. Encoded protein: CATSDLNPGQGAPTEAFF.

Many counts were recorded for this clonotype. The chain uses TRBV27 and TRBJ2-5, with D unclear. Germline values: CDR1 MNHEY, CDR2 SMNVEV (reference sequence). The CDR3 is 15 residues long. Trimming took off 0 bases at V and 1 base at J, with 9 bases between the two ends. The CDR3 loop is CASSLSNSRQETQYF. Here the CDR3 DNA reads TGTGCCAGCAGTTTATCAAACTCCCGCCAAGAGACCCAGTACTTC.

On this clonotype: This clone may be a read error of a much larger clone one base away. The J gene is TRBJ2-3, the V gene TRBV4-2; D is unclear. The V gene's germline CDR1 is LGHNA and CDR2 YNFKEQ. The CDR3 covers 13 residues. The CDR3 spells CASSQQSIDTQYF. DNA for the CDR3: TGTGCCAGCAGCCAACAGAGCATAGATACGCAGTATTTT.

The CDR3 region has the DNA TGTGCCAGCAGTTCCACCACCAATGAGCAGTTCTTC. This gives the protein CASSSTTNEQFF. The gene calls are TRBV27 and TRBJ2-1; D call uncertain. Germline CDR1 reads MNHEY; CDR2 reads SMNVEV (reference sequence). Trimming stripped 4 bases from V and 6 bases from J, with 7 bases between. The CDR3 totals 12 residues.

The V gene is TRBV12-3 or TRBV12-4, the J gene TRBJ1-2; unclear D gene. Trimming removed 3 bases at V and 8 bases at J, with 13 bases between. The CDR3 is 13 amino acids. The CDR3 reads CASSFAIIGGYTF. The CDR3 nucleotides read TGTGCCAGCAGTTTTGCCATTATTGGGGGCTACACCTTC.

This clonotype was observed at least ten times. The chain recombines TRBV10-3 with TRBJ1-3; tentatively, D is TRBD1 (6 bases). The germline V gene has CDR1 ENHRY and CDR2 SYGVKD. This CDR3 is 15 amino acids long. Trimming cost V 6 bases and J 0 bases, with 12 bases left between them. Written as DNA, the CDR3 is TGTGCCATCAGATTCGACAGGAACTCTGGAAACACCATATATTTT. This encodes CAIRFDRNSGNTIYF.

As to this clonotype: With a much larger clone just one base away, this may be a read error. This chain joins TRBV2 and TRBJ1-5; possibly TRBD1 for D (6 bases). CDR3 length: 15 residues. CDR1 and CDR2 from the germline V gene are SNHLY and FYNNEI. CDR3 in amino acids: CASSEAEGGGQPKHF. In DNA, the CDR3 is TGTGCCAGCAGTGAAGCGGAGGGGGGGGGTCAGCCCAAGCATTTT. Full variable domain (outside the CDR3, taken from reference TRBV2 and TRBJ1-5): EPEVTQTPSHQVTQMGQEVILRCVPISNHLYFYWYRQILGQKVEFLVSFYNNEISEKSEIFDDQFSVERPDGSNFTLKIRSTKLEDSAMYFCASSEAEGGGQPKHFGDGTRLSIL.

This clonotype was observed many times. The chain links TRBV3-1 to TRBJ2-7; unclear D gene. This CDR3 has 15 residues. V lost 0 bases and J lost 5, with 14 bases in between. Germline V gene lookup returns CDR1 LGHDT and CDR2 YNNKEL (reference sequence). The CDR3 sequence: CASSQDVSSGDEQYF. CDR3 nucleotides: TGTGCCAGCAGCCAAGATGTGTCTTCTGGGGACGAGCAGTACTTC.

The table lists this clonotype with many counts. The CDR3 here is CSARDEGTGAYEQYF. For the CDR3, the DNA is TGCAGTGCTAGAGATGAGGGGACAGGGGCCTACGAGCAGTACTTC. The chain has TRBV20-1 and TRBJ2-7; 10 positions agree with TRBD1. J lost 2 bases, V lost 0 bases, and 4 bases had no gene match. Per the germline V gene, CDR1 is DFQATT and CDR2 is SNEGSKA (reference sequence). The CDR3 sequence is 15 residues long.

CDR3 nucleotide sequence: TGTGCCAGCAGTTATCTGGGGGACAGGGTTTCCTCTGGAAACACCATATATTTT. Translated: CASSYLGDRVSSGNTIYF. The V and J genes are TRBV6-2 or TRBV6-3 and TRBJ1-3, with 9 bases lining up with TRBD1. There are 18 residues in the CDR3. The J segment lost 0 bases and the V segment lost 3 bases, leaving 9 bases of the junction unmatched. Germline values: CDR1 MNHEY, CDR2 SVGEGT.

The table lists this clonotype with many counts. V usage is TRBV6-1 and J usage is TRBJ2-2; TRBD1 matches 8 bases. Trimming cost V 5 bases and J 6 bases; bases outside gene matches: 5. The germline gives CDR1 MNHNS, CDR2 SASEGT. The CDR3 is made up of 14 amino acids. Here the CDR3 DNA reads TGTGCCAGCAGTTCATACAGGGGGGCCGGGGAGCTGTTTTTT. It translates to CASSSYRGAGELFF.

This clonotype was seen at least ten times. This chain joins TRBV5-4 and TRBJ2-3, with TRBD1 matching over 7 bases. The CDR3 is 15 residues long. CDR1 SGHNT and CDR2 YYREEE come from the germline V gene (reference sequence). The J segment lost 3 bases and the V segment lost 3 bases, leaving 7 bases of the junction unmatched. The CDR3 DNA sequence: TGTGCCAGCAGCTCAAACGGACAGGCAACAGATACGCAGTATTTT. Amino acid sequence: CASSSNGQATDTQYF.

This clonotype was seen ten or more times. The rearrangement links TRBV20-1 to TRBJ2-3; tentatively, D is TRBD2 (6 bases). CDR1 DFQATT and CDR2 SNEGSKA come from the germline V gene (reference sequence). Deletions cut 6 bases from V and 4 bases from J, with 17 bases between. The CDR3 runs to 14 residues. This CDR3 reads CSARMVLAPDTQYF. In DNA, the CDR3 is TGCAGTGCCAGGATGGTACTAGCTCCAGATACGCAGTATTTT.

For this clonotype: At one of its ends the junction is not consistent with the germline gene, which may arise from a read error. In DNA, the CDR3 is TGTGCCAGCAGTTACTCACCTAGCGGGAGCAAAGAGACCCAGCACTTC. Encoded protein: CASSYSPSGSKETQHF. The J gene is TRBJ2-5, the V gene TRBV6-5; 10 bases are shared with TRBD2. The CDR3 has 16 amino acids. Per the germline V gene, CDR1 is MNHEY and CDR2 is SVGAGI.

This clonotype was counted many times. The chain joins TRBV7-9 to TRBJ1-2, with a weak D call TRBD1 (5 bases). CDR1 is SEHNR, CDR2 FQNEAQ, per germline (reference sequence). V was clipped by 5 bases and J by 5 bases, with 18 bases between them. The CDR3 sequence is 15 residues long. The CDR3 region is CASSQRSGTEYGYTF. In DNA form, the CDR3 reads TGTGCCAGCAGCCAACGGTCGGGGACGGAATATGGCTACACCTTC.

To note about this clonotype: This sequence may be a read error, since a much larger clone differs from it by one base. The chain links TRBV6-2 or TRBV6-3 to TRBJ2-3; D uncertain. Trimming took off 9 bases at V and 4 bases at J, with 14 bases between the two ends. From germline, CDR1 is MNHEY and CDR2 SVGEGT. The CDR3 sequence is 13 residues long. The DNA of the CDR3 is TGTGCCAGTACGACACCTACCGCAGATACGCAGTATTTT. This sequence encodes CASTTPTADTQYF.

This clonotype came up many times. CDR3 bases: TGTGCCAGTAGTCCCTGGACGGTCTCTGGAAACACCATATATTTT. It encodes CASSPWTVSGNTIYF. This chain connects TRBV19 to TRBJ1-3, with unresolved D. Between the trimmed V and J ends, which lost 5 bases and 0 bases, there was a span of 11 bases. Germline assignment: CDR1 LNHDA and CDR2 SQIVND (reference sequence). This CDR3 has 15 amino acids.

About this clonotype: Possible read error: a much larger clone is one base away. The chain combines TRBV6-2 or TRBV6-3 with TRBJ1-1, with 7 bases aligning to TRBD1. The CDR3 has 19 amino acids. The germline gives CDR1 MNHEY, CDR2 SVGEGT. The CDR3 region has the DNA TGTGCCATCAGTGATAGTTTCCCGGGACAGAAAACACCGAACACTGAAGCTTTCTTT. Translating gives CAISDSFPGQKTPNTEAFF.

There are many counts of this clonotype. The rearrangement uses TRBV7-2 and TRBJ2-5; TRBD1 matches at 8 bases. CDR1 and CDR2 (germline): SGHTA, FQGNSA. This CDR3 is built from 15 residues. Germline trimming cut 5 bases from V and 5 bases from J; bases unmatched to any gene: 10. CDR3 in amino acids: CASSRDRGPQETQYF. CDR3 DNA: TGTGCCAGCAGCCGAGACAGGGGACCGCAGGAGACCCAGTACTTC.

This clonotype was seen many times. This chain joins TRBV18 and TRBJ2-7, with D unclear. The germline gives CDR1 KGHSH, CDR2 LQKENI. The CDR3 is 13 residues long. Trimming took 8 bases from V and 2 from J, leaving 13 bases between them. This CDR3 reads CASSPTGTYEQYF. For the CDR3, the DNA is TGTGCCAGCAGTCCTACTGGAACCTACGAGCAGTACTTC.

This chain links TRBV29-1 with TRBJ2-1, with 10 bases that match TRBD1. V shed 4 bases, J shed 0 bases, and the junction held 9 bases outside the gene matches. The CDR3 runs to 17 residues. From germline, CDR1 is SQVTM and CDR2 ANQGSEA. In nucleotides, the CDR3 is TGCAGCGTTGGGCCGACAGGGGGCCTAAGCTCCTACAATGAGCAGTTCTTC. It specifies CSVGPTGGLSSYNEQFF.

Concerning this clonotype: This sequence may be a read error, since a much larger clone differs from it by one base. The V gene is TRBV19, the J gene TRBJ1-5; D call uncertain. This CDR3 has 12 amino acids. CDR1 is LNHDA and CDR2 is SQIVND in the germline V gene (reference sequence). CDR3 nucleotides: TGTGCCAGTAGTGCAAGGGATCAGCCCCAGAATTTT. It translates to CASSARDQPQNF. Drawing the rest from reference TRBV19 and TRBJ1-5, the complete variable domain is DGGITQSPKYLFRKEGQNVTLSCEQNLNHDAMYWYRQDPGQGLRLIYYSQIVNDFQKGDIAEGYSVSREKKESFPLTVTSAQKNPTAFYLCASSARDQPQNFGDGTRLSIL.

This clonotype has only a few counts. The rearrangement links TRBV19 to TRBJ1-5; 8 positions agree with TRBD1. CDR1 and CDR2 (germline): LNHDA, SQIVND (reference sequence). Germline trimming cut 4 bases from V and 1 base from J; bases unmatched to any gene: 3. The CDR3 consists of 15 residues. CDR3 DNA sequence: TGTGCCAGTAGTACGACAGGGGCAAGCAATCAGCCCCAGCATTTT. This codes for CASSTTGASNQPQHF.

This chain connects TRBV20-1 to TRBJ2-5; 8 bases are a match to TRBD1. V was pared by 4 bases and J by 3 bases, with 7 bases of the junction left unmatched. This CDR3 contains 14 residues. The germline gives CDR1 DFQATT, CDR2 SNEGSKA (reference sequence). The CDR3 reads CSANTDRGEETQYF. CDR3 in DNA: TGCAGTGCTAATACCGACAGGGGAGAAGAGACCCAGTACTTC.